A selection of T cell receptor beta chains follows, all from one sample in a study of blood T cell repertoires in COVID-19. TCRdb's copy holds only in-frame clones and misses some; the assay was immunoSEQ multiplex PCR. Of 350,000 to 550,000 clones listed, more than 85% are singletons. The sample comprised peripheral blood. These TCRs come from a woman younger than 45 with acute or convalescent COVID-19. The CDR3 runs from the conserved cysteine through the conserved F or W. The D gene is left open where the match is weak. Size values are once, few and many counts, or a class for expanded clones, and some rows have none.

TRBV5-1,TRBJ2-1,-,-,TGCGCCAGCAGCTGGCGGGACCTCAATGAGCAGTTCTTC,CASSWRDLNEQFF
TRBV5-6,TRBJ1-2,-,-,TGTGCCGCTGCACGGAGTAACTATGGCTACACCTTC,CAAARSNYGYTF
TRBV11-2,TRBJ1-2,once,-,TGTGCCAGCAGCCTCGGGGGGAGGATATATGGCTACACCTTC,CASSLGGRIYGYTF
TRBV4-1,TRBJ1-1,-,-,TGCGCCAGCAGCCACCTACGCGAGGTGATAACTGAAGCTTTCTTT,CASSHLREVITEAFF
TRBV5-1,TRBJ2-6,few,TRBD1,TGCGCCAGCAGCCCCGAGGGGGCCTCTGGGGCCAACGTCCTGACTTTC,CASSPEGASGANVLTF
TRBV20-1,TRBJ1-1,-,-,TGCAGTGCTAGTAGAGGACAGCCAAGCACTGAAGCTTTCTTT,CSASRGQPSTEAFF
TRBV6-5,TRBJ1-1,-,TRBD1,TGTGCCAGCATCCGGACAGGTTTGAACACTGAAGCTTTCTTT,CASIRTGLNTEAFF
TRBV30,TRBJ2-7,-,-,TGTGCCTGGAGTAACCGGCCCCAGGGTTTCTACGAGCAGTACTTC,CAWSNRPQGFYEQYF
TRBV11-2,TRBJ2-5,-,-,TGTGCCAGCAGCTCCCCGGAGACCCAGTACTTC,CASSSPETQYF
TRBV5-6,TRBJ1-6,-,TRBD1,TGTGCCAGCAGCTCCACTGACAGGGGGGGTTATAATTCACCCCTCCACTTT,CASSSTDRGGYNSPLHF
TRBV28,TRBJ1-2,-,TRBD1,TGTGCCAGCAGTCGTACAGGGGTCCTCTATGGCTACACCTTC,CASSRTGVLYGYTF
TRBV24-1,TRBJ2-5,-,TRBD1,TGTGCCACCAGTGAGGAACAGGGGGCGCAGGAAATAGAGACCCAGTACTTC,CATSEEQGAQEIETQYF
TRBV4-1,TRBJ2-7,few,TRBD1,TGCGCCAGCAGCTGGAACAGGGGTCATAACTCCTACGAGCAGTACTTC,CASSWNRGHNSYEQYF
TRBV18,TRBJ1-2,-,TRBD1,TGTGCCAGCTCCCCCGGGACAGGGTACTTTCTTAACTATGGCTACACCTTC,CASSPGTGYFLNYGYTF
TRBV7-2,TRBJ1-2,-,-,TGTGCCAGCAGCTTTGGCGGAAACTATGGCTACACCTTC,CASSFGGNYGYTF
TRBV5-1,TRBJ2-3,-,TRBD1,TGCGCCAGCAGCCCAAGGGGCCAGACCGGGACAGGGACCGATACGCAGTATTTT,CASSPRGQTGTGTDTQYF
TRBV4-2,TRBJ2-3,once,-,TGTGCCAGCAGCCAAGATCGGGGTACAGATACGCAGTATTTT,CASSQDRGTDTQYF
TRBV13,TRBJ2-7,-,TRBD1,TGTGCCAGCAGCAATACCGGACAGGACTACGAGCAGTACTTC,CASSNTGQDYEQYF
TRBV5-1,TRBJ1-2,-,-,TGCGCCAGCAGCTTCCAGGGGACGGGTGGCTACACCTTC,CASSFQGTGGYTF
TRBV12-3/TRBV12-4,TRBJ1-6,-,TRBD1,TGTGCCAGCAGTACCTACAGGGGATCACCCCTCCACTTT,CASSTYRGSPLHF
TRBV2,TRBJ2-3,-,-,TGTGCCAGCAGTGAAGACAGGAGTAGCACAGATACGCAGTATTTT,CASSEDRSSTDTQYF
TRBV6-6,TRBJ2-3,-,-,TGTGCCAGCAGTTACGGTCTAGCCACAGATACGCAGTATTTT,CASSYGLATDTQYF
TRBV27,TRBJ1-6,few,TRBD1,TGTGCCAGCACCTCCTTGAAGGACAGGGATTCACCCCTCCACTTT,CASTSLKDRDSPLHF
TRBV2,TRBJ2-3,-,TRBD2,TGTGCCAGCAGTGAAGCGCTTACTAGCGCAGATACGCAGTATTTT,CASSEALTSADTQYF
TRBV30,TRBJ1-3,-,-,TGTGCCTGGAGTACGGGGGGGGGAAACACCATATATTTT,CAWSTGGGNTIYF
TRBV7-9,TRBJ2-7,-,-,TGTGCCAGCAGCTTAGGCGGAGGTCCCTACGAGCAGTACTTC,CASSLGGGPYEQYF
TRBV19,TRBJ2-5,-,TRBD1,TGTGCCAGTAGTCTCTTAGGGGGGACAGGGGGCAGAGAGACCCAGTACTTC,CASSLLGGTGGRETQYF